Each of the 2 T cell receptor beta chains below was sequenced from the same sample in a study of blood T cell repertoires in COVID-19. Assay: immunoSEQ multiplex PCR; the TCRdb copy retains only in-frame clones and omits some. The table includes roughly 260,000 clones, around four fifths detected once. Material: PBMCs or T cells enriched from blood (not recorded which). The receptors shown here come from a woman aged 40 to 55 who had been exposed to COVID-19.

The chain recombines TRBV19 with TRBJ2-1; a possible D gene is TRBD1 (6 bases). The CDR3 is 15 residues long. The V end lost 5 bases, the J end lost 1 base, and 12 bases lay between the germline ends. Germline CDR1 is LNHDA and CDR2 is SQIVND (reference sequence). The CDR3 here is CASSPQGMSYNEQFF. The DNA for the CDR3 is TGTGCCAGTAGTCCCCAGGGGATGTCCTACAATGAGCAGTTCTTC.

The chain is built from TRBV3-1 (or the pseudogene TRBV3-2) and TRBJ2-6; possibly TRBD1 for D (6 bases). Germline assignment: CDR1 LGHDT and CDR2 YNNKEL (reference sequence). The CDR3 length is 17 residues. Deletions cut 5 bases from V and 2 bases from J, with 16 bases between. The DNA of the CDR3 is TGTGCCAGCAGCGAACAGGGTAATGGTCCTGGGGCCAACGTCCTGACTTTC. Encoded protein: CASSEQGNGPGANVLTF.